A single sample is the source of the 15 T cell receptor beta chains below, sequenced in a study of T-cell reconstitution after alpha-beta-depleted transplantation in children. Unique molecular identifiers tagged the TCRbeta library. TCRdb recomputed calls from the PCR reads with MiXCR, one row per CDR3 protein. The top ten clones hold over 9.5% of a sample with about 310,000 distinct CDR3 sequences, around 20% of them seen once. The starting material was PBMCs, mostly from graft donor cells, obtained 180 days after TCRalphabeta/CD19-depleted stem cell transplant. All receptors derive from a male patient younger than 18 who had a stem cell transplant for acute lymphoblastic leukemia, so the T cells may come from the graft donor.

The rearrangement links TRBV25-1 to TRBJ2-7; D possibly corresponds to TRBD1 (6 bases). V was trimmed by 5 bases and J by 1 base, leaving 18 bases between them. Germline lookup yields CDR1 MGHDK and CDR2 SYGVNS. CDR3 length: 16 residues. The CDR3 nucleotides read TGTGCCAGCAGTCGTAAGCGACAGGCCGAATCCTACGAGCAGTACTTC. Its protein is CASSRKRQAESYEQYF.

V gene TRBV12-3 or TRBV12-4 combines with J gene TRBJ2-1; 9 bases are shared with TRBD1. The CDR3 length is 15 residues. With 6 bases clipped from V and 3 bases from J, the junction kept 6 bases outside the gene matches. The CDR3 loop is CASSVPGQGYNEQFF. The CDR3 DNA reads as TGTGCCAGCAGCGTGCCGGGACAGGGCTACAATGAGCAGTTCTTC.

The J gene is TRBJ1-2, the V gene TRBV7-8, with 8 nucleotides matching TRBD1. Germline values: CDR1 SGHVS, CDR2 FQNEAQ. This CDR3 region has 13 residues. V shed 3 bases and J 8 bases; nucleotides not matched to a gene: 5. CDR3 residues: CASSFWTGQGYTF. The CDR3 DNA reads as TGTGCCAGCAGCTTCTGGACAGGGCAAGGCTACACCTTC.

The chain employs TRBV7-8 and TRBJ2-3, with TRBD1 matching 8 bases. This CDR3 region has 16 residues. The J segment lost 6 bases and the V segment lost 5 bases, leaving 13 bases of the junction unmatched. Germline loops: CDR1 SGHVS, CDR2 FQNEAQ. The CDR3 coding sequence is TGTGCCAGCAGCCGAACATGGACAGGGCCCCGGGATACGCAGTATTTT. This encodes CASSRTWTGPRDTQYF.

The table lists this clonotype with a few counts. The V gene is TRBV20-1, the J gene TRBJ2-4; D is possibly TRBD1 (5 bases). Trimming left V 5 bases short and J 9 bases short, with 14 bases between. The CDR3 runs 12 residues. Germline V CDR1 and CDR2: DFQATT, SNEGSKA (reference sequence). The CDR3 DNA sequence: TGCAGTGCTGCGACAGAAAGTGGCATTCAGTACTTC. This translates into CSAATESGIQYF.

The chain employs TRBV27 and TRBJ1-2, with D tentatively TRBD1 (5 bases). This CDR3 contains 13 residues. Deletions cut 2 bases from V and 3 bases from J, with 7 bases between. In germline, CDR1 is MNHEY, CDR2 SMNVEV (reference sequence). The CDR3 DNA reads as TGTGCCAGCAGTTTAGGGGGGGACTATGGCTACACCTTC. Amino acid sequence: CASSLGGDYGYTF.

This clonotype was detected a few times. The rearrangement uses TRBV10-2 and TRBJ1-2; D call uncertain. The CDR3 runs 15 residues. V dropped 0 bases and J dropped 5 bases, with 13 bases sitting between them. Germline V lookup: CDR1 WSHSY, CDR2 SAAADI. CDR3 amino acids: CASSESAGLFYGYTF. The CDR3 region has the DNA TGCGCCAGCAGTGAGTCGGCAGGACTCTTTTATGGCTACACCTTC.

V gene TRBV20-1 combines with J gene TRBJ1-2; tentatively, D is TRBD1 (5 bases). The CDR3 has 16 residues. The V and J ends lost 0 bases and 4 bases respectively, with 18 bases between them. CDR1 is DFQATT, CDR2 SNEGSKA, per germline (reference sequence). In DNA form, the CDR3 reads TGCAGTGCTAGAGATATTCCCGGAGGGGTTTCCTATGGCTACACCTTC. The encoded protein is CSARDIPGGVSYGYTF.

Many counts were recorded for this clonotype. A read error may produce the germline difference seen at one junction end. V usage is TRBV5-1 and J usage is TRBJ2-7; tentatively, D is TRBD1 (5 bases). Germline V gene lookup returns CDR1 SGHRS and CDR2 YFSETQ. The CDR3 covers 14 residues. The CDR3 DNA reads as TGTGCCAGCAGCTTAGGTCAGGGAAGGTACGAGCAGTACTTC. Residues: CASSLGQGRYEQYF.

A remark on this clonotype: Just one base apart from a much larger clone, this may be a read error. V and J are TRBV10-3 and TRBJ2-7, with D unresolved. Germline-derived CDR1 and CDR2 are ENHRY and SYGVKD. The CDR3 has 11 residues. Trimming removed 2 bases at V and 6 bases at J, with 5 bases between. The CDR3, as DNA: TGTGCCATCAGTGAGCTATGCGAGCAGTACTTC. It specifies CAISELCEQYF.

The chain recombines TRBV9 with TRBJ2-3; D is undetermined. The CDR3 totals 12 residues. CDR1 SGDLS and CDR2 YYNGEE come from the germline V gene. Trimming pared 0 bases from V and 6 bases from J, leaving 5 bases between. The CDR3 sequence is CASSVARDTQYF. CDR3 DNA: TGTGCCAGCAGCGTAGCTAGGGATACGCAGTATTTT. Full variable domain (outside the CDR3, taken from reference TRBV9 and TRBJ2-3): DSGVTQTPKHLITATGQRVTLRCSPRSGDLSVYWYQQSLDQGLQFLIQYYNGEERAKGNILERFSAQQFPDLHSELNLSSLELGDSALYFCASSVARDTQYFGPGTRLTVL.

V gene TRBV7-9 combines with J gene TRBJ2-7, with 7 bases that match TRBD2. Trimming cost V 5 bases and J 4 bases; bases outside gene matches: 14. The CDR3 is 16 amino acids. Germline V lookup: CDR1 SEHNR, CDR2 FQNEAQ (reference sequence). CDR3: CASSVVFAGEGYEQYF. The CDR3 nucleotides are TGTGCCAGCAGCGTAGTTTTTGCGGGAGAGGGTTACGAGCAGTACTTC.

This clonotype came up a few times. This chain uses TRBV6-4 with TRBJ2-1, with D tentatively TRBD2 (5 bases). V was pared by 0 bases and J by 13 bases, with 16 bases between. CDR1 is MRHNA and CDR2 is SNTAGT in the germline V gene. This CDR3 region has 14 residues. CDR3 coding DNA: TGTGCCAGCAGTGACTCGGGTCGCGGGCGTGGACAGTTCTTC. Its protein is CASSDSGRGRGQFF.

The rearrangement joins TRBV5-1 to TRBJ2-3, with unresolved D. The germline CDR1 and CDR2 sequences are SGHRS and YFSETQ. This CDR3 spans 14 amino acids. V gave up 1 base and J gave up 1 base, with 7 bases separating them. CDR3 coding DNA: TGCGCCAGCAGCTTGCCAGGAGGCACAGATACGCAGTATTTT. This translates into CASSLPGGTDTQYF.

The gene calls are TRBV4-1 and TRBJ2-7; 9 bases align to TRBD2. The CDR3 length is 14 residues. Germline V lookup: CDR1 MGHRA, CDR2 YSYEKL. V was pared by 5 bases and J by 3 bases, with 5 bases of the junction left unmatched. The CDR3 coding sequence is TGCGCCAGCAGCAAGACTAGCGGACTCTACGAGCAGTACTTC. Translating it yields CASSKTSGLYEQYF.